This TCR beta chain originates from a study of beta chain features in type 1 diabetes. Overall study context: The patients were much like the healthy donors in age, gender and cell yields. General study results and limits: Within the patient group, naive, central memory and Treg TCRB repertoires appeared more similar to each other than within healthy donors. Individuals with type 1 diabetes displayed fewer insertions and more deletions at VDJ junctions.

Germline CDR1 and CDR2: SGDLS and YYNGEE. CDR3 size: 14 residues. V lost 3 bases and J lost 0, with 9 bases in between. This clone was observed many times. The antigen is unknown. What was sequenced were expressed TCRB transcripts, since all of the isolated RNA had been reverse transcribed. Reads from naive, central memory and regulatory T cell samples averaged about 3.3 million. Assay used: immunoSEQ multiplex PCR; TCRdb lists only in-frame clones, some missing. This table has under 300,000 clones, around 26% appearing once. The chain has TRBV9 and TRBJ2-5; either TRBD1 or TRBD2 may fit D (6 bases each). The sequenced material came from central memory CD4+ T cells from blood. The clonotype was recovered from a man aged 25 to 40 in good health. As DNA, the CDR3 is TGTGCCAGCAGCGCGGGGGCGTACCAAGAGACCCAGTACTTC. It codes for CASSAGAYQETQYF.